This TCR beta chain was profiled in a study of Graves' ophthalmopathy and Graves' hyperthyroidism. The TCR beta CDR3 regions underwent amplification from RNA transcripts. HTBI primers primed a first-round RT-PCR, and a second-round multiplex PCR followed. Via MiXCR, TCRdb re-called the multiplex PCR reads, giving one row per CDR3 protein. The data hold hundreds of thousands of distinct CDR3 sequences, with over 20% observed a single time. This clonotype was detected many times. The study excluded patients with other autoimmune diseases, uncontrolled infections, pregnancy or lactation. The clonotype was recovered from a woman younger than 30 with stable Graves' hyperthyroidism. Material: peripheral blood.

DNA of the CDR3: TGCAGTGCTAGAGACAGGGTTAAGGGCAATCAGCCCCAGCATTTT. This codes for CSARDRVKGNQPQHF. The gene calls are TRBV20-1 and TRBJ1-5, with D perhaps matching TRBD1 (5 bases). CDR1 is DFQATT, CDR2 SNEGSKA, per germline (reference sequence). The CDR3 has 15 amino acids. The V end lost 0 bases, the J end lost 2 bases, and 11 bases lay between the germline ends.